The 5 T cell receptor beta chains in this list originate from one sample, sequenced in a study of T cell responses to AZD1222 COVID-19 vaccine. Sequencing used immunoSEQ multiplex PCR; TCRdb keeps in-frame clones, though not all of them. The sample lists around 130,000 clones, 88% occurring once. The source material was peripheral blood, sampled on day 0 of MenACWY control vaccination. The receptor source for this set is an adult in good health.

This clone was seen more than once but under ten times. The V and J genes are TRBV29-1 and TRBJ2-7; the D gene is possibly TRBD2 (5 bases). Germline-derived CDR1 and CDR2 are SQVTM and ANQGSEA. The CDR3 contains 11 residues. Trimming stripped 4 bases from V and 7 bases from J, with 11 bases between. DNA for the CDR3: TGCAGCGTTGGAGGGCTGGGGGAGCAGTACTTC. It specifies CSVGGLGEQYF.

The chain joins TRBV7-9 to TRBJ2-5; no clear D gene. The CDR3 covers 13 residues. Trimming removed 5 bases from V and 0 bases from J, with 7 bases in between. The germline CDR1 and CDR2 sequences are SEHNR and FQNEAQ (reference sequence). DNA for the CDR3: TGTGCCAGCAGCCCCGGACACCAAGAGACCCAGTACTTC. Its protein product is CASSPGHQETQYF.

The chain uses TRBV4-2 and TRBJ2-5; 7 nucleotides agree with TRBD1. Germline V gene data show CDR1 as LGHNA and CDR2 as YNFKEQ. The trim removed 1 base at V and 5 bases at J, leaving 10 bases unmatched. The CDR3 totals 16 residues. The chain's CDR3 is CASSQGRDSGFETQYF. DNA for the CDR3: TGTGCCAGCAGCCAAGGCCGGGACAGTGGGTTTGAGACCCAGTACTTC.

The genes are TRBV10-2 and TRBJ2-3, with D hard to call. The CDR3 is 14 residues long. Germline CDR1 WSHSY, CDR2 SAAADI. Trimming cost V 6 bases and J 0 bases, with 10 bases left between them. The CDR3 DNA is TGCGCCAGCAGATGGGAATCTAGCACAGATACGCAGTATTTT. Protein product: CASRWESSTDTQYF.

The V and J genes are TRBV5-1 and TRBJ1-1, with D possibly matching TRBD1 (6 bases). The CDR3 runs 14 residues. The germline V gene encodes CDR1 SGHRS and CDR2 YFSETQ. The germline V and J ends were trimmed by 0 bases and 6 bases, with 12 bases remaining between them. The CDR3 protein is CASSLGQGIAEAFF. CDR3 in DNA: TGCGCCAGCAGCTTGGGGCAGGGGATCGCTGAAGCTTTCTTT. Supplemented by reference TRBV5-1 and TRBJ1-1, the full variable domain reads KAGVTQTPRYLIKTRGQQVTLSCSPISGHRSVSWYQQTPGQGLQFLFEYFSETQRNKGNFPGRFSGRQFSNSRSEMNVSTLELGDSALYLCASSLGQGIAEAFFGQGTRLTVV.